This TCR beta chain is drawn from a study of T cell repertoires in cytomegalovirus infection. Study background: Indications of both CMV infection and matching HLA type were provided by public TCR beta signatures. Study-level findings and limits: Frequencies of public TCR beta families were cumulated, and this identified carriers of CMV plus the relevant HLA.

As concerns this clonotype: Its specificity is not known.

MiXCR, applied by TCRdb to the reads, yields one record per CDR3 protein. The sample carries 450,000 to 550,000 distinct CDR3 sequences, about 15% recorded once. The CDR3 loop spans 15 amino acids. V shed 0 bases and J 6 bases; nucleotides not matched to a gene: 8. Germline CDR1 is DFQATT and CDR2 is SNEGSKA (reference sequence). The clonotype was recovered from a human donor in good health (CMV status not recorded). Some clones in this sample may be carry-over from other donors' samples. The chain carries TRBV20-1 and TRBJ2-7; 10 bases agree with TRBD2. The sequenced sample was CD8+ T cells from PBMCs. The CDR3 is CSARDVASGRIEQYF. The CDR3 DNA follows: TGCAGTGCTAGAGATGTGGCTAGCGGGAGAATCGAGCAGTACTTC.